This T cell receptor beta chain was observed in a study of control samples from healthy donors and cancer patients. The assay was immunoSEQ multiplex PCR, and TCRdb's table has in-frame clones only and misses some. This sample has 90,000 to 150,000 clones, with about nine tenths found just once. The germline gives CDR1 SGHDT, CDR2 YYEEEE. The CDR3 has 15 amino acids. J lost 8 bases, V lost 0 bases, and 5 bases had no gene match. The chain uses TRBV5-6 and TRBJ1-6, with 7 bases matching TRBD1. The clonotype comes from a man aged 35-49 years in good health. The sample taken for sequencing was blood. In DNA, the CDR3 is TGTGCCAGCAGCTTGGTGACAGGGATTGATTCACCCCTCCACTTT. This encodes CASSLVTGIDSPLHF.